The 32 T cell receptor beta chains presented below share a single source sample, sequenced in a study of Ad26.COV2.S vaccination and SARS-CoV-2 variants (dated by TCRdb to 2020 to 2022). The library was built by means of the immunoSEQ multiplex PCR assay. TCRdb mirrors the immuneACCESS table, restricted to in-frame sequences. Some clones are absent from its copies; in checked studies, under half trace to an unresolved V gene, and the reason for the others is unknown. Counted in this sample were some 180,000 clones; roughly nine tenths of them appeared once. 4.5% to 7.5% of the sample is held by the ten biggest clonotypes. Per the publication, the time point label means: individuals recovered from natural SARS-CoV-2 infection. The source material was peripheral blood, sampled after recovery from COVID-19. These receptor sequences come from a human donor who had recovered from COVID-19.

The rearrangement joins TRBV5-6 to TRBJ1-3; D is undetermined. CDR1 and CDR2 (germline): SGHDT, YYEEEE. The CDR3 contains 17 residues. Trimming pared 2 bases from V and 4 bases from J, leaving 19 bases between. The CDR3 reads CASSLPPRSLWGNTIYF. The CDR3 DNA follows: TGTGCCAGCAGCTTACCTCCCAGGTCCCTCTGGGGAAACACCATATATTTT.

The genes are TRBV11-1 and TRBJ2-1, with D possibly TRBD1 on 6 matching bases. Trimming cost V 4 bases and J 10 bases, with 11 bases left between them. Germline V gene lookup returns CDR1 SGHAT and CDR2 FQDESV (reference sequence). The CDR3 extends over 12 amino acids. CDR3 in amino acids: CASSSQGHEQFF. DNA for the CDR3: TGTGCCAGCAGCTCACAGGGTCACGAGCAGTTCTTC.

This chain joins TRBV5-1 and TRBJ1-2, with 7 bases aligning to TRBD1. J lost 4 bases, V lost 4 bases, and 7 bases had no gene match. From germline, CDR1 is SGHRS and CDR2 YFSETQ. This CDR3 has 14 residues. The CDR3 sequence: CASSPGDSGYGYTF. The CDR3 DNA is TGCGCCAGCAGCCCTGGGGACAGTGGCTATGGCTACACCTTC.

The rearrangement joins TRBV4-1 to TRBJ1-1, with D possibly TRBD1 on 6 matching bases. CDR1 is MGHRA and CDR2 is YSYEKL in the germline V gene. V was cut by 1 base and J by 8 bases, with 20 bases left in between. CDR3 length: 16 residues. The CDR3: CASSQVTGSALPEAFF. The CDR3 DNA reads as TGCGCCAGCAGCCAAGTAACAGGGTCGGCCCTACCCGAAGCTTTCTTT.

The chain joins TRBV28 to TRBJ2-7; the D call may be TRBD1 or TRBD2 (7 bases each). Germline V gives CDR1 MDHEN, CDR2 SYDVKM. The V end was cut by 4 bases, the J end by 0 bases, with 16 bases between. The CDR3 is 16 residues long. CDR3 coding DNA: TGTGCCAGCAGTTCAGGGGGGGGAACGTACTCCTACGAGCAGTACTTC. This sequence encodes CASSSGGGTYSYEQYF. Full variable domain (rest looked up from reference TRBV28 and TRBJ2-7): DVKVTQSSRYLVKRTGEKVFLECVQDMDHENMFWYRQDPGLGLRLIYFSYDVKMKEKGDIPEGYSVSREKKERFSLILESASTNQTSMYLCASSSGGGTYSYEQYFGPGTRLTVT.

The chain combines TRBV7-2 with TRBJ1-2; D might be TRBD1 (5 bases). V was clipped by 6 bases and J by 3 bases, with 14 bases between them. This CDR3 region has 14 residues. The V gene's germline CDR1 is SGHTA and CDR2 FQGNSA. CDR3 residues: CASRLEGGDYGYTF. Here the CDR3 DNA reads TGTGCCAGCAGACTAGAAGGAGGGGACTATGGCTACACCTTC. The variable domain in full, completed from reference TRBV7-2 and TRBJ1-2, reads GAGVSQSPSNKVTEKGKDVELRCDPISGHTALYWYRQSLGQGLEFLIYFQGNSAPDKSGLPSDRFSAERTGGSVSTLTIQRTQQEDSAVYLCASRLEGGDYGYTFGSGTRLTVV.

The chain carries TRBV6-6 and TRBJ1-2; D not certain. The CDR3 length is 10 residues. The V end was cut by 8 bases, the J end by 0 bases, with 1 base between. Germline-derived CDR1 and CDR2 are MNHNY and SVGAGI (reference sequence). CDR3 loop: CASSNYGYTF. The CDR3 bases are TGTGCCAGCTCTAACTATGGCTACACCTTC.

The rearrangement links TRBV28 to TRBJ1-5; D uncertain. V gave up 4 bases and J gave up 4 bases, with 14 bases separating them. CDR1 and CDR2 (germline): MDHEN, SYDVKM. This CDR3 region has 15 residues. CDR3 residues: CASSYLSEGNQPQHF. The CDR3 DNA is TGTGCCAGCAGTTACCTCTCAGAGGGTAATCAGCCCCAGCATTTT.

The chain carries TRBV27 and TRBJ1-5; no clear D gene. The V gene's germline CDR1 is MNHEY and CDR2 SMNVEV (reference sequence). This CDR3 comprises 14 residues. The germline V and J ends were trimmed by 3 bases and 3 bases, with 9 bases remaining between them. The CDR3, as DNA: TGTGCCAGCAGTTTCTCCAGTAACAATCAGCCCCAGCATTTT. It specifies CASSFSSNNQPQHF.

The chain uses TRBV6-5 and TRBJ1-6; no clear D. This CDR3 spans 13 amino acids. The germline CDR1 and CDR2 sequences are MNHEY and SVGAGI. The V end lost 6 bases, the J end lost 2 bases, and 5 bases lay between the germline ends. In DNA form, the CDR3 reads TGTGCCAGCAGGCCTACCTATAATTCACCCCTCCACTTT. Its protein is CASRPTYNSPLHF.

This chain links TRBV5-3 with TRBJ1-1; 10 nucleotides agree with TRBD1. Being an ORF, TRBV5-3 has a function that is uncertain. Trimming took 4 bases from V and 1 from J; bases not matched to a gene: 10. The CDR3 is 17 residues long. CDR3 bases: TGTGCCAGAAGCCCACCAGACAGGGGGCGACGGAACACTGAAGCTTTCTTT. Its protein product is CARSPPDRGRRNTEAFF.

The V call is TRBV15, the J call TRBJ2-1, with TRBD2 as a possible D gene (6 bases). CDR1 is LNHNV, CDR2 YYDKDF, per germline (reference sequence). The CDR3 contains 13 residues. V was shortened by 5 bases and J by 6 bases, with 11 bases between the two germline ends. The DNA of the CDR3 is TGTGCCACCAGCTTAGCGGAGCTCAATGAGCAGTTCTTC. Protein product: CATSLAELNEQFF.

The table lists this clone with a count of one. This rearrangement joins TRBV12-3 or TRBV12-4 to TRBJ1-4; unclear D gene. The V gene lost 5 bases and the J gene lost 7 bases, with 5 bases spanning the gap. CDR3 length: 11 amino acids. CDR3 sequence reads: CASSISEKLFF. Written as DNA, the CDR3 is TGTGCCAGCAGTATAAGTGAAAAACTGTTTTTT.

The J gene is TRBJ2-3, the V gene TRBV1; the D call of TRBD2 is as the table states it, not checked on the DNA. TRBV1 is noted as a pseudogene. This CDR3 is 19 amino acids long. Here the CDR3 reads CTSSQDPSGGFPSTDTQYF. DNA for the CDR3: TGCACCAGCAGCCAAGATCCTAGCGGGGGGTTTCCTAGCACAGATACGCAGTATTTT.

This chain uses TRBV27 with TRBJ2-7, with unresolved D. Germline lookup yields CDR1 MNHEY and CDR2 SMNVEV (reference sequence). The length of the CDR3 is 15 residues. Trimming removed 0 bases at V and 5 bases at J, with 14 bases between. For the CDR3, the DNA is TGTGCCAGCAGTTTATCCCCAGACCCGGACGACGAGCAGTACTTC. Its protein product is CASSLSPDPDDEQYF.

The chain employs TRBV6-5 and TRBJ1-1; TRBD1 aligns across 9 bases. The CDR3 is 13 amino acids. The germline V gene encodes CDR1 MNHEY and CDR2 SVGAGI. V trimming: 7 bases; J trimming: 10 bases; junction bases outside the gene matches: 10. DNA of the CDR3: TGTGCCAGCAAACAAGGACAGGGGAGAGGAGCTTTCTTT. This sequence encodes CASKQGQGRGAFF.

Note on this clone: The sample contains more than one DNA sequence encoding this CDR3. J is TRBJ2-1 and V is TRBV18; D not resolved. Looked up from germline, CDR1 is KGHSH and CDR2 is LQKENI. The CDR3 is 13 residues long. V gave up 1 base and J gave up 4 bases, with 5 bases separating them. This chain's CDR3 is CASSPRGYNEQFF. CDR3 sequence (DNA): TGTGCCAGCTCACCACGGGGATACAATGAGCAGTTCTTC.

This chain connects TRBV23-1 to TRBJ1-2, with 8 bases aligning to TRBD1. TRBV23-1 is given ORF status, its function remaining uncertain. Germline trimming cut 1 base from V and 3 bases from J; bases unmatched to any gene: 22. The CDR3 length is 21 residues. DNA for the CDR3: TGCGCCAGCAGTCAATATACGGAAGAAAGACAGGGGTTATTTGAGCACTATGGCTACACCTTC. This gives the protein CASSQYTEERQGLFEHYGYTF.

This chain joins TRBV20-1 and TRBJ2-2; D ambiguous. The CDR3 contains 11 residues. Germline V gene lookup returns CDR1 DFQATT and CDR2 SNEGSKA (reference sequence). Trimming stripped 5 bases from V and 7 bases from J, with 8 bases between. The CDR3 is CSAAYGGELFF. CDR3 DNA: TGCAGTGCTGCCTATGGCGGGGAGCTGTTTTTT.

This chain joins TRBV5-1 and TRBJ2-5, with D uncertain. The CDR3 has 12 residues. Germline assignment: CDR1 SGHRS and CDR2 YFSETQ. The V gene lost 4 bases and the J gene lost 1 base, with 5 bases spanning the gap. The CDR3 bases are TGCGCCAGCAGCGTAGGCCAAGAGACCCAGTACTTC. This sequence encodes CASSVGQETQYF.

The rearrangement joins TRBV6-5 to TRBJ2-7; 7 bases map to TRBD1. V lost 6 bases, J lost 5 bases, and 7 bases stayed unmatched. Per germline, CDR1 MNHEY and CDR2 SVGAGI. The CDR3 runs 13 residues. The CDR3 reads CASSPTGDHEQYF. CDR3 nucleotides: TGTGCCAGCAGCCCAACAGGGGACCACGAGCAGTACTTC.

The rearrangement links TRBV7-9 to TRBJ2-2, with 11 bases that match TRBD2. CDR3 length: 17 residues. Germline lookup yields CDR1 SEHNR and CDR2 FQNEAQ (reference sequence). V shed 5 bases and J 5 bases; nucleotides not matched to a gene: 10. The CDR3 is CASSLGLAGPWTGELFF. In DNA, the CDR3 is TGTGCCAGCAGCCTTGGACTAGCGGGTCCGTGGACCGGGGAGCTGTTTTTT.

The CDR3 sequence is CASSGRIRSFVETQYF. CDR3 DNA: TGTGCCAGCAGTGGGAGAATCCGCTCGTTTGTTGAGACCCAGTACTTC. This chain uses TRBV6-1 with TRBJ2-5; D remains ambiguous. Looked up from germline, CDR1 is MNHNS and CDR2 is SASEGT. This CDR3 has 16 amino acids. Trimming took 4 bases from V and 5 from J, leaving 20 bases between them.

The CDR3 protein is CASSLVVDSGANTGELFF. In nucleotides, the CDR3 is TGTGCCAGCAGCTTGGTGGTTGATAGCGGGGCGAACACCGGGGAGCTGTTTTTT. This chain links TRBV5-8 with TRBJ2-2; 8 bases map to TRBD2. Germline values: CDR1 SGHTS, CDR2 YDEGEE. Germline trimming cut 0 bases from V and 0 bases from J; bases unmatched to any gene: 7. CDR3 length equals 18 residues. Full variable domain (remainder filled in from reference TRBV5-8 and TRBJ2-2): EAGVTQSPTHLIKTRGQQATLRCSPISGHTSVYWYQQALGLGLQFLLWYDEGEERNRGNFPPRFSGRQFPNYSSELNVNALELEDSALYLCASSLVVDSGANTGELFFGEGSRLTVL.

The chain recombines TRBV27 with TRBJ2-5; D is perhaps TRBD1 or TRBD2 (5 bases each). Trimming cost V 3 bases and J 4 bases, with 18 bases left between them. Germline CDR1 MNHEY, CDR2 SMNVEV (reference sequence). The CDR3 runs to 16 residues. The CDR3 loop reads CASSFQSPTRGETQYF. The DNA for the CDR3 is TGTGCCAGCAGTTTCCAATCCCCTACGAGGGGAGAGACCCAGTACTTC.

V is TRBV7-2 and J is TRBJ1-6, with 9 bases fitting TRBD1. J gave up 9 bases and V 5 bases, and 8 bases lay outside the gene matches. There are 15 residues in the CDR3. CDR1 and CDR2 from the germline V gene are SGHTA and FQGNSA. The CDR3 region is CASSLIQGAGSPLHF. In DNA, the CDR3 is TGTGCCAGCAGCCTAATACAGGGGGCGGGTTCACCCCTCCACTTT.

The V call is TRBV5-1, the J call TRBJ2-3; D call uncertain. Germline values: CDR1 SGHRS, CDR2 YFSETQ. The CDR3 extends over 16 amino acids. V shed 0 bases and J shed 0 bases, with 11 bases lying between them. The CDR3 sequence: CASSLGTRISTDTQYF. The CDR3, as DNA: TGCGCCAGCAGCTTGGGCACGCGGATAAGCACAGATACGCAGTATTTT. The full variable domain, in which reference TRBV5-1 and TRBJ2-3 provide the parts outside the CDR3, is KAGVTQTPRYLIKTRGQQVTLSCSPISGHRSVSWYQQTPGQGLQFLFEYFSETQRNKGNFPGRFSGRQFSNSRSEMNVSTLELGDSALYLCASSLGTRISTDTQYFGPGTRLTVL.

This clone was counted a single time. This chain links TRBV6-1 with TRBJ2-1; 11 bases are a match to TRBD2. V dropped 4 bases and J dropped 5; count of bases not matched to a gene: 4. The CDR3 spans 15 residues. CDR1 is MNHNS and CDR2 is SASEGT in the germline V gene. This chain's CDR3 is CASSVAGGPHNEQFF. DNA for the CDR3: TGTGCCAGCAGTGTAGCGGGAGGGCCCCACAATGAGCAGTTCTTC.

This chain joins TRBV5-6 and TRBJ2-3; TRBD1 agrees at 10 bases. CDR1 is SGHDT, CDR2 YYEEEE, per germline. The CDR3 is 17 amino acids. With 1 base clipped from V and 3 bases from J, the junction kept 8 bases outside the gene matches. The CDR3 coding sequence is TGTGCCAGCAGCTTGCTTTGGGGGGACAGGGGAACAGATACGCAGTATTTT. The encoded protein is CASSLLWGDRGTDTQYF.

This chain uses TRBV27 with TRBJ1-6; 9 bases fit TRBD1. Unmatched junction bases numbered 6, after V lost 7 bases and J lost 8 bases. This CDR3 is built from 14 residues. Germline CDR1 is MNHEY and CDR2 is SMNVEV (reference sequence). CDR3 coding DNA: TGTGCCAGCACCCCGGGACAGGGCGATTCACCCCTCCACTTT. Residues: CASTPGQGDSPLHF.

The chain carries TRBV2 and TRBJ2-3; 9 bases agree with TRBD2. Germline CDR1 SNHLY, CDR2 FYNNEI. V shed 5 bases and J 1 base; nucleotides not matched to a gene: 4. The CDR3 sequence is 15 residues long. The CDR3 region has the DNA TGTGCCAGCAGTTTAGCGGGGGCCGGCACAGATACGCAGTATTTT. Amino acid sequence: CASSLAGAGTDTQYF.

The J gene is TRBJ2-2, the V gene TRBV5-6; TRBD2 matches 12 bases. Germline-derived CDR1 and CDR2 are SGHDT and YYEEEE. V shed 0 bases, J shed 5 bases, and the junction held 5 bases outside the gene matches. The length of the CDR3 is 17 residues. The CDR3 DNA reads as TGTGCCAGCAGCTTGGGACTAGCGGGGGTTGAAACCGGGGAGCTGTTTTTT. Its protein is CASSLGLAGVETGELFF.